The rows below give T cell receptor beta chains drawn from one sample of a study of radiotherapy plus CTLA-4 blockade in lung cancer. The table came from immunoSEQ multiplex PCR; TCRdb's copy has only in-frame clones and leaves some out. The sample has about 90,000 clones, about four fifths seen once. This specimen was peripheral blood, taken from a patient treated with radiotherapy plus ipilimumab. The receptor set was obtained from a human donor with non-small cell lung cancer that progressed on radiotherapy plus ipilimumab. Both conserved end residues are part of each CDR3. The D gene is left open where the match is weak. Expanded clones are given a class, and other clones once, few, many or no size at all.

cdr3_nt cdr3_aa v_call d_call j_call clone_size
TGTGCCAGCACCACCCGGACAGGGGAGGATGGCTACACCTTC CASTTRTGEDGYTF TRBV18 TRBD1 TRBJ1-2 once
TGTGCCAGCAAAAGTATAGGGGGCACAGATACGCAGTATTTT CASKSIGGTDTQYF TRBV2 NA TRBJ2-3 few
TGTGCCAGCAGCTTGAGGTCGGGGTTCGAGCAGTACTTC CASSLRSGFEQYF TRBV5-5 NA TRBJ2-7 NA
TGTGCCAGCAGTCCTGGGGGAGCGGGTAACTATGGCTACACCTTC CASSPGGAGNYGYTF TRBV27 NA TRBJ1-2 NA
TGTGCCAGTCGGGGACAGGCGCGACTTAACTATGGCTACACCTTC CASRGQARLNYGYTF TRBV19 TRBD1 TRBJ1-2 NA
TGTGCCAGCACCCGACAGGACGGCTCCTACGAGCAGTACTTC CASTRQDGSYEQYF TRBV5-4 NA TRBJ2-7 NA
TGTGCCAGCAGCCAAGACGCGACAGGGACCTATGGCTACACCTTC CASSQDATGTYGYTF TRBV4-2 TRBD1 TRBJ1-2 NA
TGTGCCAGCAGTTCGATGACAGGGGGCGCGGAGACCCAGTACTTC CASSSMTGGAETQYF TRBV7-2 TRBD1 TRBJ2-5 once
TGTGCCAGCGGAAGGGACACGAACACCGGGGAGCTGTTTTTT CASGRDTNTGELFF TRBV25-1 NA TRBJ2-2 NA
TGTGCCAGCAGCTTAGGTCGGGCAGGGGGCACCGGGGAGCTGTTTTTT CASSLGRAGGTGELFF TRBV7-2 TRBD1 TRBJ2-2 NA
TGTGCCACCAGCGGGTTAGCGGACTCCTACAATGAGCAGTTCTTC CATSGLADSYNEQFF TRBV15 NA TRBJ2-1 few
TGTGCCACCAGCAGAGATCAGGGGGTGTACGAGCAGTACTTC CATSRDQGVYEQYF TRBV15 TRBD1 TRBJ2-7 NA
TGTGCCAGCAGTTACTCATGGGCGGGAGGGACAGATACGCAGTATTTT CASSYSWAGGTDTQYF TRBV6-5 TRBD2 TRBJ2-3 NA
TGTGCCAGCCACCGGGGGGGTGGAGGCTACACCTTC CASHRGGGGYTF TRBV6-6 NA TRBJ1-2 NA
TGTGCCATCAGTGATACTAGCAATCAGCCCCAGCATTTT CAISDTSNQPQHF TRBV10-3 NA TRBJ1-5 once
TGTGCCAGCACCCGGCAGGAGTTATATAATTCACCCCTCCACTTT CASTRQELYNSPLHF TRBV13 NA TRBJ1-6 NA
TGTGCCAGCTCACCAAACCGTAACTACAATGAGCAGTTCTTC CASSPNRNYNEQFF TRBV18 NA TRBJ2-1 few
TGTGCCAGCAGCTTAGCCGGGACTAGCGGACCGTACGAGCAGTACTTC CASSLAGTSGPYEQYF TRBV7-2 TRBD2 TRBJ2-7 NA
TGTGCTCGGCAGGCAGGCACTGAAGCTTCCTTT CARQAGTEASF TRBV2 NA TRBJ1-1 NA
TGCGCCAGCAGCCAAGGAGGAGGGGGCTTCAGAGCGGTCGGCTACACCTTC CASSQGGGGFRAVGYTF TRBV4-3 TRBD1 TRBJ1-2 NA
TGTGCCAGCAGTTACGGGGGCTATCATCTCAATGGCTACACCTTC CASSYGGYHLNGYTF TRBV6-5 NA TRBJ1-2 NA
TGTGCCAGCAGCCAACTAAGGACCGAGAACACCGGGGAGCTGTTTTTT CASSQLRTENTGELFF TRBV7-8 NA TRBJ2-2 NA
TGTGCCAGCAACAGAGCGGGGGGAGAGACCCAGTACTTC CASNRAGGETQYF TRBV7-9 TRBD2 TRBJ2-5 NA
TGCGCCAGCAGCCAAGGCAAGACTAGCGGGGGGGCGGAGACCCAGTACTTC CASSQGKTSGGAETQYF TRBV4-3 TRBD2 TRBJ2-5 few
TGCGCCAGCAGATACCGACGGGAGAACACTGAAGCTTTCTTT CASRYRRENTEAFF TRBV5-1 NA TRBJ1-1 NA
TGTGCCAGCAGCAAAGGGACAGGGGGTGGCTATGGCTACACCTTC CASSKGTGGGYGYTF TRBV7-2 TRBD1 TRBJ1-2 NA
TGCGCCAGCAGCTTGGAGACAGGGGGGAATGAAAAACTGTTTTTT CASSLETGGNEKLFF TRBV5-1 TRBD1 TRBJ1-4 NA
TGTGCCAGCAGCTTGGCCTCATATTTTGAAAGGTCCTGGGATGAGCAGTTCTTC CASSLASYFERSWDEQFF TRBV5-6 NA TRBJ2-1 NA
TGTGCCAGCAGCTTAGTCAGGGGAAGGACCGGGGAGCTGTTTTTT CASSLVRGRTGELFF TRBV7-2 NA TRBJ2-2 NA
TGTGCCAGCAGCTCGGGACCCTACGAGCAGTACTTC CASSSGPYEQYF TRBV11-3 NA TRBJ2-7 NA
TGTGCCACCAGCAGCCCGTTCGGAGAGACCCAGTACTTC CATSSPFGETQYF TRBV15 NA TRBJ2-5 NA
TGTGCCAGCAGCCTCAAACAGGGAACTGGAAACACCATATATTTT CASSLKQGTGNTIYF TRBV4-2 NA TRBJ1-3 NA
TGCGCCAGCAGCCAAGCGACTAGCGGGAGTGCGGAGACCCAGTACTTC CASSQATSGSAETQYF TRBV4-1 TRBD2 TRBJ2-5 NA
TGTGCCAGCAGCTCGGGGAAGGAGCAGTACTTC CASSSGKEQYF TRBV5-6 NA TRBJ2-7 few
TGCGCCAGCAGCTTGGATATAACTGGACACGTATATTTT CASSLDITGHVYF TRBV5-1 NA TRBJ1-3 NA
TGTGCCAGCTCACGGGTCAGGGAAGCTACTGAAGCTTTCTTT CASSRVREATEAFF TRBV18 NA TRBJ1-1 NA
TGTGCCAGCAGTTACTCTCCTCTGACAGACTATGGCTACACCTTC CASSYSPLTDYGYTF TRBV6-6 NA TRBJ1-2 NA
TGTGCCAGCAGCCCCGGCGACAGGGACTTTGAGACCCAGTACTTC CASSPGDRDFETQYF TRBV13 NA TRBJ2-5 few
TGTGCCAGCAGCTTGCTGGGACAGGGTGGAGAGACCCAGTACTTC CASSLLGQGGETQYF TRBV5-5 TRBD1 TRBJ2-5 NA
TGTGCCAGCAGAAGAGGATTTAGCAATCAGCCCCAGCATTTT CASRRGFSNQPQHF TRBV6-5 NA TRBJ1-5 NA
TGTGCCAGTAGTATAAGGCGGGCTCCCTCCTACGAGCAGTACTTC CASSIRRAPSYEQYF TRBV19 NA TRBJ2-7 NA
TGTGCCGCTCGGCGGGGCAATTCACCCCTCCACTTT CAARRGNSPLHF TRBV6-5 NA TRBJ1-6 NA
TGTGCCAGCTCACCCCGAGGAGGGGCGGAGAACACTGAAGCTTTCTTT CASSPRGGAENTEAFF TRBV18 NA TRBJ1-1 once
TGTGCCAGCAGCCCCGCGGGACAGGGGGTATACGAGCAGTACTTC CASSPAGQGVYEQYF TRBV7-2 TRBD1 TRBJ2-7 NA
TGCGCCAGCAGCTTGGCGGCCAACTATGGCTACACCTTC CASSLAANYGYTF TRBV5-1 NA TRBJ1-2 NA
TGTGCCAGCAGCCTTCTCCAGGGAGGGGAGCAGTACTTC CASSLLQGGEQYF TRBV7-9 TRBD2 TRBJ2-7 once
TGTGCCAGCAGCGCCGGGACAGGGATCTACGAGCAGTACTTC CASSAGTGIYEQYF TRBV5-6 TRBD1 TRBJ2-7 once
TGTGCCAGCAGGAGCTCATCTGCAACTAATGAAAAACTGTTTTTT CASRSSSATNEKLFF TRBV5-6 NA TRBJ1-4 NA
TGTGCCAGCTCACCACCGGCCGGGGAGCAGTACTTC CASSPPAGEQYF TRBV18 NA TRBJ2-7 few
TGTGCCAGCCGTCAGGAGAAGGCGGGGGGATCCTATGGCTACACCTTC CASRQEKAGGSYGYTF TRBV7-9 NA TRBJ1-2 once
TGTGCCGCCGGACAGGGCCCGACGAGCACCGGGGAGCTGTTTTTT CAAGQGPTSTGELFF TRBV10-3 TRBD1 TRBJ2-2 NA
TGTGCCATCAGCCCGGGACAGGCCCTTTACAATCAGCCCCAGCATTTT CAISPGQALYNQPQHF TRBV10-3 TRBD1 TRBJ1-5 NA
TGTGCCAGCAGTTTCGGGGAAAAACTGTTTTTT CASSFGEKLFF TRBV28 NA TRBJ1-4 NA
TGCGCCAGCAGCCCCCCCTACTCGGGACCGGGACTCGGGACCACCGGGGAGCTGTTTTTT CASSPPYSGPGLGTTGELFF TRBV4-1 NA TRBJ2-2 NA
TGTGCCAGCAGCGGGTGGGTCCTGGGGAATGAAAAACTGTTTTTT CASSGWVLGNEKLFF TRBV7-3 NA TRBJ1-4 NA
TGTGCCACCAGCAGAGGGGACAGGTCGGGTGAAGCTTTCTTT CATSRGDRSGEAFF TRBV15 TRBD1 TRBJ1-1 NA
TGTGCCAGCAGTGAGCCGGCAGCATGGGACTATGGCTACACCTTC CASSEPAAWDYGYTF TRBV2 NA TRBJ1-2 NA
TGCGCCAGCAGCCAAGAAATCGCCTACGAGCAGTACTTC CASSQEIAYEQYF TRBV4-3 NA TRBJ2-7 once
TGTGCCAGCACTTCTTTGGGCGCGGGGGGCTACACCTTC CASTSLGAGGYTF TRBV28 NA TRBJ1-2 NA
TGTGCCAGCAGCTACGATCGGTACTTC CASSYDRYF TRBV3-1/TRBV3-2 NA TRBJ2-5 NA